One T cell receptor beta chain is described in this entry. Its target is not known. The data belong to a study of blood T cells in healthy people across ages. Study-wide findings and caveats: Both higher diversity and more naive CD4+ cells marked long-lived donors when set against aged donors. PBMCs went unsorted, and a conclusive naive versus antigen-experienced comparison was therefore prevented.

The V end lost 3 bases, the J end lost 6 bases, and 15 bases lay between the germline ends. Germline CDR1 is MNHEY and CDR2 is SMNVEV (reference sequence). The CDR3 extends over 14 amino acids. Then a second PCR, running roughly 7 to 11 cycles, was carried out with a sample-barcoded 5' primer and a J-beta primer mix. TCRdb called the 5' RACE reads again in MiXCR, with one record for every CDR3 protein. The sample contains approximately 760,000 distinct CDR3 sequences, 25% of which appear only once. These data were likewise used in another study, on T cells of mothers and their children.

The sequencing input was blood. The clonotype was recovered from a boy between 10 and 17 years old in good health. The V call is TRBV27, the J call TRBJ2-7, with a tentative D call TRBD1 (6 bases). CDR3 in amino acids: CASSLAGVGSEQYF. The DNA of the CDR3 is TGTGCCAGCAGTTTGGCAGGGGTTGGGAGCGAGCAGTACTTC.